The T cell receptor (beta chain) under discussion was sequenced for a study of control samples from healthy donors and cancer patients. The repertoire was sequenced with immunoSEQ multiplex PCR; TCRdb's copy has only in-frame clones and lacks some. The table lists roughly 120,000 clones, approximately 90% of them singletons. The CDR3 length is 13 residues. The V end was cut by 6 bases, the J end by 2 bases, with 11 bases between. This clone was found once. The chain joins TRBV12-3 or TRBV12-4 to TRBJ2-7; D could derive from TRBD1 or TRBD2 (5 bases each). The clonotype originates from a woman between 45 and 60 years old in good health. The material sequenced was blood. The CDR3 bases are TGTGCCAGCAGGGGGGACGGAACCTACGAGCAGTACTTC. Encoded protein: CASRGDGTYEQYF.